This T cell receptor beta chain was sequenced for a study of T-cell memory formation after mild COVID-19. This clonotype was counted between two and nine times. TCRdb passed the 5' RACE reads through MiXCR, listing each CDR3 protein once. The profile shows 470,000 or so distinct CDR3 sequences, roughly 18% of them singletons. CDR3 length equals 16 residues. In germline, CDR1 is SGHRS, CDR2 YFSETQ. V dropped 5 bases and J dropped 4; count of bases not matched to a gene: 11. The source is a man between 18 and 29 years old who had mild COVID-19 (a few samples of this study predate the infection). Cell type and time point are not known. The chain is built from TRBV5-1 and TRBJ2-3; 9 bases are a match to TRBD1. Input material: PBMCs or a T cell subset sorted from them (not recorded which). The CDR3 spells CASSRGTGGVADTQYF. The CDR3 nucleotides read TGCGCCAGCAGTAGAGGAACAGGGGGCGTCGCAGATACGCAGTATTTT.